Listed here are 8 T cell receptor beta chains from one sample, sequenced in a study of blood T cell repertoires in COVID-19. The data were produced by immunoSEQ multiplex PCR, yet TCRdb's version contains in-frame clones alone and is incomplete. The data contain a few hundred thousand clones, less than 90% of them singletons. The sample was peripheral blood. The source is a man in his 60s with acute or convalescent COVID-19.

V and J are TRBV6-6 and TRBJ1-5, with a possible D match to TRBD1 (6 bases). V was trimmed by 8 bases and J by 6 bases, leaving 14 bases between them. Germline assignment: CDR1 MNHNY and CDR2 SVGAGI (reference sequence). The CDR3 consists of 13 residues. Written as DNA, the CDR3 is TGTGCCAGCGGAGACAGGACGATTCAGCCCCAGCATTTT. Amino acids: CASGDRTIQPQHF.

The rearrangement joins TRBV4-1 to TRBJ1-6; D might be TRBD1 (5 bases). Germline CDR1 is MGHRA and CDR2 is YSYEKL. The CDR3 has 15 amino acids. V lost 3 bases and J lost 5, with 11 bases in between. The CDR3 sequence is CASSHPRGNNSPLHF. In DNA form, the CDR3 reads TGCGCCAGCAGCCATCCGCGGGGGAATAATTCACCCCTCCACTTT.

The chain links TRBV7-2 to TRBJ2-1; weak D call: TRBD2 (5 bases). Germline lookup yields CDR1 SGHTA and CDR2 FQGNSA. V lost 4 bases and J 6 bases, leaving 7 bases between the germline ends. The CDR3 is 12 residues long. CDR3 nucleotide sequence: TGTGCCAGCAGCTCCCGGGGCAATGAGCAGTTCTTC. Its protein product is CASSSRGNEQFF.

The rearrangement joins TRBV11-3 to TRBJ2-7; possibly TRBD1 for D (5 bases). This CDR3 region has 14 residues. V lost 1 base to trimming and J lost 6 bases, with 13 bases between them. CDR1 SGHNT and CDR2 YENEEA come from the germline V gene. The CDR3 nucleotides are TGTGCCAGCAGCTTAGGACAGAGTCTCTCCGAGCAGTACTTC. As protein: CASSLGQSLSEQYF.

The V gene is TRBV28, the J gene TRBJ2-7; D ambiguous. The CDR3 has 14 residues. V was shortened by 5 bases and J by 0 bases, with 11 bases between the two germline ends. CDR1 MDHEN and CDR2 SYDVKM come from the germline V gene. The CDR3 nucleotides read TGTGCCAGCAGTCCCCCGCCGAGCTCCTACGAGCAGTACTTC. Translation: CASSPPPSSYEQYF.

V gene TRBV4-2 combines with J gene TRBJ2-3; 11 nucleotides agree with TRBD2. J lost 4 bases, V lost 0 bases, and 6 bases had no gene match. This CDR3 contains 17 residues. CDR1 and CDR2 (germline): LGHNA, YNFKEQ. This chain's CDR3 is CASSQDDSGRAADTQYF. Written as DNA, the CDR3 is TGTGCCAGCAGCCAAGATGATAGCGGGAGGGCTGCAGATACGCAGTATTTT.

The chain uses TRBV5-1 and TRBJ2-5; the D gene is possibly TRBD1 (5 bases). V was shortened by 0 bases and J by 1 base, with 19 bases between the two germline ends. CDR3 size: 18 residues. Germline assignment: CDR1 SGHRS and CDR2 YFSETQ. The DNA for the CDR3 is TGCGCCAGCAGCTTGGCAGGGTCAACCCCGCCAAGCCAAGAGACCCAGTACTTC. This gives the protein CASSLAGSTPPSQETQYF. The entire variable domain, with the rest obtained from reference TRBV5-1 and TRBJ2-5, is as follows: KAGVTQTPRYLIKTRGQQVTLSCSPISGHRSVSWYQQTPGQGLQFLFEYFSETQRNKGNFPGRFSGRQFSNSRSEMNVSTLELGDSALYLCASSLAGSTPPSQETQYFGPGTRLLVL.

This chain uses TRBV27 with TRBJ2-2; 8 nucleotides line up with TRBD2. The junction had 12 bases not matched to a gene; V was cut back by 6 bases and J by 6 bases. The CDR3 has 16 residues. Per germline, CDR1 MNHEY and CDR2 SMNVEV (reference sequence). The CDR3 loop reads CASSRLRREVSGELFF. As DNA, the CDR3 is TGTGCCAGCAGCCGGCTTCGGCGGGAGGTTTCCGGGGAGCTGTTTTTT.